These 10 T cell receptor beta chains came from one sample sequenced in a study of blood T cell repertoires in COVID-19. The assay was immunoSEQ multiplex PCR, and TCRdb's table has in-frame clones only and misses some. The table lists about 130,000 clones, roughly 80% of them singletons. Input material: peripheral blood. The receptors stem from a man aged 55 to 70 who had recovered from COVID-19.

This rearrangement joins TRBV6-5 to TRBJ1-4; D possibly corresponds to TRBD1 (5 bases). V lost 6 bases and J 8 bases, leaving 16 bases between the germline ends. The V gene's germline CDR1 is MNHEY and CDR2 SVGAGI. CDR3 length: 14 amino acids. CDR3 sequence: CASRDTTQNEKLFF. CDR3 bases: TGTGCCAGCAGGGACACCACGCAAAACGAAAAACTGTTTTTT.

On this clone itself: The sample contains more than one DNA sequence encoding this CDR3. This chain joins TRBV20-1 and TRBJ1-1; the D gene is possibly TRBD1 (5 bases). The CDR3 spans 10 residues. Germline assignment: CDR1 DFQATT and CDR2 SNEGSKA (reference sequence). V was clipped by 6 bases and J by 6 bases, with 8 bases between them. The CDR3 sequence: CSAGGAEAFF. The DNA of the CDR3 is TGCAGTGCCGGGGGAGCTGAAGCTTTCTTT.

The CDR3 loop reads CASSPLSGRVGETQYF. The CDR3 DNA reads TGTGCCAGCTCGCCCCTTAGCGGTAGGGTTGGAGAGACCCAGTACTTC. The chain combines TRBV18 with TRBJ2-5, with D possibly TRBD2 on 6 matching bases. The CDR3 runs to 16 residues. Germline CDR1 and CDR2: KGHSH and LQKENI. V was cut by 6 bases and J by 4 bases, with 21 bases left in between.

The chain is built from TRBV5-4 and TRBJ2-7; perhaps TRBD1 as D (5 bases). This CDR3 contains 12 residues. The V gene's germline CDR1 is SGHNT and CDR2 YYREEE (reference sequence). Trimming stripped 4 bases from V and 5 bases from J, with 10 bases between. The CDR3 region is CASSVDTHEQYF. CDR3 bases: TGTGCCAGCAGCGTGGACACCCACGAGCAGTACTTC.

The CDR3 spells CASSQGGSWYQETQYF. The DNA of the CDR3 is TGTGCCAGCAGTCAGGGTGGGTCGTGGTACCAAGAGACCCAGTACTTC. The rearrangement links TRBV2 to TRBJ2-5, with D perhaps TRBD1 (5 bases). Germline CDR1 reads SNHLY; CDR2 reads FYNNEI. With 5 bases removed from V and 0 bases from J, the gap between germline ends came to 16 bases. The CDR3 is made up of 16 amino acids.

The rearrangement links TRBV5-4 to TRBJ2-2; TRBD2 aligns across 10 bases. V trimming: 1 base; J trimming: 5 bases; junction bases outside the gene matches: 5. CDR1 and CDR2 (germline): SGHNT, YYREEE (reference sequence). The CDR3 sequence is 16 residues long. The CDR3 protein is CASSLIAGGGTGELFF. DNA of the CDR3: TGTGCCAGCAGCTTGATAGCGGGAGGAGGTACCGGGGAGCTGTTTTTT.

This clone showed up just a few times. The chain employs TRBV10-3 and TRBJ2-7, with D hard to call. V was trimmed by 2 bases and J by 13 bases, leaving 12 bases between them. The CDR3 covers 11 residues. CDR1 is ENHRY, CDR2 SYGVKD, per germline. The DNA of the CDR3 is TGTGCCATCAGTGAGGACGGGTCCTTCTACTTC. Its protein is CAISEDGSFYF.

This clone was observed a single time. The J gene is TRBJ2-1, the V gene TRBV7-3; the D is unclear. The CDR3 extends over 14 amino acids. Per germline, CDR1 SGHTA and CDR2 FQGTGA. V lost 5 bases to trimming and J lost 7 bases, with 15 bases between them. CDR3 region: CASSPRSSLNEQFF. The DNA for the CDR3 is TGTGCCAGCAGCCCACGGAGTAGCCTTAATGAGCAGTTCTTC.

This chain joins TRBV6-1 and TRBJ2-3, with 9 nucleotides matching TRBD1. Germline V gene sequence: CDR1 MNHNS, CDR2 SASEGT. After removal of 4 bases from V and 9 bases from J, the junction contained 14 bases not matched to a gene. The CDR3 consists of 16 residues. The CDR3 nucleotides are TGTGCCAGCAGTGTCGGGACAGGGCTGGCTACTGGAACGCAGTATTTT. This gives the protein CASSVGTGLATGTQYF.

This chain uses TRBV29-1 with TRBJ1-1; 9 bases line up with TRBD1. Per germline, CDR1 SQVTM and CDR2 ANQGSEA. The CDR3 has 13 amino acids. Losses at the gene ends were 6 bases for V and 1 base for J; bases not matched to a gene: 3. The CDR3 nucleotides are TGCAGCGTAACGACAGGGGGGAACACTGAAGCTTTCTTT. It specifies CSVTTGGNTEAFF.